One sample yielded the 16 T cell receptor beta chains listed below, sequenced in a study of regulatory T cells in long-lasting Graves disease. Investigators prepared the TCR beta libraries by applying iRepertoire HTBI primers and Arm-PCR of CDR3 regions. TCRdb reprocessed the multiplex PCR reads with MiXCR, giving one entry per CDR3 protein. The table has under 500,000 distinct CDR3 sequences, over 15% seen once. Time point denoted: newly diagnosed GD, antithyroid drugs for less than 3 months. Extracted RNA from PBMCs served as the source of the TCR library. These records were also assigned to another study, of T cells in Graves' hyperthyroidism and ophthalmopathy.

Sequencing was performed on peripheral blood mononuclear cells (PBMCs), taken at new diagnosis, from a patient treated with antithyroid drugs. The receptors were sampled from a woman in her thirties with Graves disease.

This clonotype was seen a few times. V gene TRBV3-1 combines with J gene TRBJ2-1; TRBD2 matches at 7 bases. V shed 5 bases, J shed 7 bases, and the junction held 5 bases outside the gene matches. This CDR3 is 13 amino acids long. Per the germline V gene, CDR1 is LGHDT and CDR2 is YNNKEL (reference sequence). CDR3 loop: CASSGGGRNEQFF. The CDR3 DNA reads TGTGCCAGCAGCGGGGGGGGGAGGAATGAGCAGTTCTTC.

This clonotype occurred many times. The V call is TRBV6-9, the J call TRBJ2-7; D may be TRBD1 (5 bases). Germline CDR1 MNHGY, CDR2 SVAAGI. This CDR3 contains 16 residues. V lost 3 bases to trimming and J lost 0 bases, with 15 bases between them. The CDR3: CASSYSDSRDSYEQYF. The CDR3 DNA reads TGTGCCAGCAGTTACTCCGACAGCCGCGACTCCTACGAGCAGTACTTC.

This clonotype was observed at least ten times. The J gene is TRBJ2-1, the V gene TRBV6-1; 9 bases agree with TRBD2. The germline gives CDR1 MNHNS, CDR2 SASEGT. Trimming took 7 bases from V and 15 from J; bases not matched to a gene: 10. The CDR3 loop spans 12 amino acids. The CDR3 loop reads CASNPPSGNAFF. DNA of the CDR3: TGTGCCAGCAATCCCCCTAGCGGGAACGCGTTCTTC.

This clonotype was picked up a small number of times. This chain connects TRBV4-3 to TRBJ2-7; no clear D. The germline gives CDR1 LGHNA, CDR2 YSLEER. V gave up 5 bases and J gave up 6 bases, with 20 bases separating them. There are 15 residues in the CDR3. CDR3 sequence reads: CASSAGLDVYREQYF. The CDR3 DNA follows: TGCGCCAGCAGCGCTGGTCTGGACGTGTACCGCGAGCAGTACTTC.

This chain uses TRBV20-1 with TRBJ2-2, with TRBD2 matching 9 bases. The CDR3 covers 16 residues. With 4 bases clipped from V and 5 bases from J, the junction kept 11 bases outside the gene matches. Germline V gene sequence: CDR1 DFQATT, CDR2 SNEGSKA (reference sequence). The CDR3 here is CSANSPGLAVTGELFF. CDR3 coding DNA: TGCAGTGCTAACTCACCGGGACTAGCAGTGACCGGGGAGCTGTTTTTT.

There are many counts of this clonotype. This chain uses TRBV12-3 or TRBV12-4 with TRBJ2-1; 8 nucleotides match TRBD2. Losses at the gene ends were 7 bases for V and 8 bases for J; bases not matched to a gene: 13. CDR3 length: 15 amino acids. The DNA of the CDR3 is TGTGCCAGCAACCCCCAAGCGGGAGAGCGGGATGAGCAGTTCTTC. Its protein product is CASNPQAGERDEQFF.

In its sample, this clonotype was seen many times. The chain has TRBV5-1 and TRBJ1-6; 10 bases fit TRBD1. The CDR3 is 16 amino acids. Trimming at V came to 4 bases and at J to 9 bases, leaving 10 bases not matched to a gene. Germline CDR1 and CDR2: SGHRS and YFSETQ. The CDR3 reads CASSTGSGTGASPLHF. As DNA, the CDR3 is TGCGCCAGCAGCACCGGTTCCGGGACAGGGGCTTCACCCCTCCACTTT.

This clonotype was detected many times. The chain is built from TRBV28 and TRBJ1-5, with TRBD1 matching over 8 bases. V trimming: 8 bases; J trimming: 5 bases; junction bases outside the gene matches: 5. The CDR3 is 13 residues long. The germline CDR1 and CDR2 sequences are MDHEN and SYDVKM. The CDR3 sequence is CASRQGTYQPQHF. The CDR3 nucleotides are TGTGCCAGCCGACAGGGGACATATCAGCCCCAGCATTTT.

A note on this clonotype: With a much larger clone just one base away, this may be a read error. This chain joins TRBV15 and TRBJ2-2; a possible D gene is TRBD2 (6 bases). This CDR3 spans 16 amino acids. Germline V CDR1 and CDR2: LNHNV, YYDKDF (reference sequence). This chain's CDR3 is CASSPGVDSITGELFF. The CDR3 DNA reads TGTGCCAGCAGCCCGGGGGTGGACTCGATCACCGGGGAGCTGTTTTTT.

This clonotype has more than one count but fewer than ten. Since a much larger clone is just one base distant, this may be a read error. J is TRBJ2-1 and V is TRBV20-1; D tentatively fits TRBD1 or TRBD2 (5 bases each). Germline CDR1 reads DFQATT; CDR2 reads SNEGSKA (reference sequence). With 1 base removed from V and 1 base from J, the gap between germline ends came to 20 bases. The CDR3 loop spans 18 amino acids. The CDR3 sequence: CSARGVADKRNSYNEQFF. In DNA form, the CDR3 reads TGCAGTGCTAGAGGCGTTGCGGACAAGCGGAATTCCTACAATGAGCAGTTCTTC.

A few counts support this clonotype. The V gene is TRBV27, the J gene TRBJ2-1, with 7 bases matching TRBD2. The ends lost 2 bases at V and 1 base at J; junction bases unmatched: 5. Germline assignment: CDR1 MNHEY and CDR2 SMNVEV (reference sequence). The CDR3 spans 16 residues. CDR3 bases: TGTGCCAGCAGTTTACTCGTGGGGGGGTCCTACAATGAGCAGTTCTTC. It codes for CASSLLVGGSYNEQFF.

The chain joins TRBV10-3 to TRBJ2-5; D could derive from TRBD1 or TRBD2 (5 bases each). CDR3 size: 13 residues. The germline V gene encodes CDR1 ENHRY and CDR2 SYGVKD. The V and J ends lost 2 bases and 5 bases respectively, with 9 bases between them. DNA for the CDR3: TGTGCCATCAGTGAGGGGACGGCTGAGACCCAGTACTTC. It yields the protein CAISEGTAETQYF.

This clonotype was seen at least ten times. The V gene is TRBV2, the J gene TRBJ2-7; 7 bases are a match to TRBD1. CDR3 length: 12 amino acids. V was pared by 6 bases and J by 3 bases, with 2 bases of the junction left unmatched. The germline gives CDR1 SNHLY, CDR2 FYNNEI. CDR3 residues: CASRGQNYEQYF. CDR3 sequence (DNA): TGTGCCAGCAGGGGACAGAACTACGAGCAGTACTTC.

This clonotype came up a few times. The V gene is TRBV9, the J gene TRBJ2-1; D unresolved. There are 15 residues in the CDR3. Trimming removed 3 bases from V and 4 bases from J, with 14 bases in between. Germline-derived CDR1 and CDR2 are SGDLS and YYNGEE. The CDR3 DNA reads TGTGCCAGCAGCGCAACCAAGAGCGATTACAATGAGCAGTTCTTC. Its translation: CASSATKSDYNEQFF. The entire variable domain, with the rest obtained from reference TRBV9 and TRBJ2-1, is as follows: DSGVTQTPKHLITATGQRVTLRCSPRSGDLSVYWYQQSLDQGLQFLIQYYNGEERAKGNILERFSAQQFPDLHSELNLSSLELGDSALYFCASSATKSDYNEQFFGPGTRLTVL.

This clonotype was recorded at least ten times. This chain connects TRBV18 to TRBJ1-5, with 7 bases lining up with TRBD1. The trim removed 6 bases at V and 3 bases at J, leaving 8 bases unmatched. Germline V gives CDR1 KGHSH, CDR2 LQKENI. CDR3 length: 15 residues. The CDR3, as DNA: TGTGCCAGCTCGCCGACGGGACAGATCAATCAGCCCCAGCATTTT. Translating it yields CASSPTGQINQPQHF.

At least ten counts were recorded for this clonotype. The chain couples TRBV6-5 to TRBJ1-2; the match to TRBD1 covers 8 bases. Unmatched junction bases numbered 1, after V lost 0 bases and J lost 4 bases. The germline gives CDR1 MNHEY, CDR2 SVGAGI. This CDR3 region has 14 residues. CDR3 sequence (DNA): TGTGCCAGCAGTTACTCGGGACAGGTCTATGGCTACACCTTC. As protein: CASSYSGQVYGYTF.